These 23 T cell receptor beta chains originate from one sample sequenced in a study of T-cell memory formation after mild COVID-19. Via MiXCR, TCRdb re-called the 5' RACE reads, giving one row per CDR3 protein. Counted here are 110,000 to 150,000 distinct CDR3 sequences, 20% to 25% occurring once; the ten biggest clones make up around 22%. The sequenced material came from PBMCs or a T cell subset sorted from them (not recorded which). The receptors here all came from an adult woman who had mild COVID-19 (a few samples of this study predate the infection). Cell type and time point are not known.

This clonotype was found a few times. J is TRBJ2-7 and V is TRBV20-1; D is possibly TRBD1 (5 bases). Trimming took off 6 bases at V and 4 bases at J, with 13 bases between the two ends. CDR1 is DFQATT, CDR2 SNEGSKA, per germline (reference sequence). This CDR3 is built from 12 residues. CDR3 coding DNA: TGCAGTGCCACAGACAGAATATACGAGCAGTACTTC. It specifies CSATDRIYEQYF.

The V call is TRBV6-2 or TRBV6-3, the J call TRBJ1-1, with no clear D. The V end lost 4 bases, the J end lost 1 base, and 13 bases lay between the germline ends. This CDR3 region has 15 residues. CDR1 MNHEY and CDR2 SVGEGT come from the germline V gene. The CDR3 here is CASSLDPTPNTEAFF. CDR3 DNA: TGTGCCAGCAGTTTGGACCCCACGCCGAACACTGAAGCTTTCTTT.

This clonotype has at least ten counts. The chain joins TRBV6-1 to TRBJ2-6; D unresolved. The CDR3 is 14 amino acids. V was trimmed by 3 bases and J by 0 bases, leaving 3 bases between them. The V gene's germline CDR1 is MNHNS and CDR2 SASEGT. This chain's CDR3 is CASSDNSGANVLTF. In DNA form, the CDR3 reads TGTGCCAGCAGTGACAACTCTGGGGCCAACGTCCTGACTTTC.

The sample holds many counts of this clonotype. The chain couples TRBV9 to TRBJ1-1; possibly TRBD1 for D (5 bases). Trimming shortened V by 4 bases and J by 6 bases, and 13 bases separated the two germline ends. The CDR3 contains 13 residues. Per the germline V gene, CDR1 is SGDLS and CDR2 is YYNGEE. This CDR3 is CASSLLQGAEAFF. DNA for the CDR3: TGTGCCAGCAGCCTCCTTCAGGGCGCTGAAGCTTTCTTT.

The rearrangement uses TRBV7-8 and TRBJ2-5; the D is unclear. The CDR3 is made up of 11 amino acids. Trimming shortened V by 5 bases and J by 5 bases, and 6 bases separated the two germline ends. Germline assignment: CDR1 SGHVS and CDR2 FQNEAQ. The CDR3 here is CASSPRETQYF. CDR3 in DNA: TGTGCCAGCAGCCCCCGGGAGACCCAGTACTTC. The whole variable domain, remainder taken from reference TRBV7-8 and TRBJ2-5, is GAGVSQSPRYKVAKRGQDVALRCDPISGHVSLFWYQQALGQGPEFLTYFQNEAQLDKSGLPSDRFFAERPEGSVSTLKIQRTQQEDSAVYLCASSPRETQYFGPGTRLLVL.

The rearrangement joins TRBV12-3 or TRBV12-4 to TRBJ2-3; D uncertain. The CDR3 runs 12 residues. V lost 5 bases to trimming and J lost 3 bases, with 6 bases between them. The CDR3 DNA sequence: TGTGCCAGCAGTCCCCGTACAGATACGCAGTATTTT. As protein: CASSPRTDTQYF.

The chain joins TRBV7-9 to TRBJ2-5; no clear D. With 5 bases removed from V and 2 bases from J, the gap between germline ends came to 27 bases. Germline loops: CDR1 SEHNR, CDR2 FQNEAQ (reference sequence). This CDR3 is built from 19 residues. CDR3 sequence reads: CASSIIGSPIPHGQETQYF. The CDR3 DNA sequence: TGTGCCAGCAGCATAATCGGGTCCCCCATACCCCACGGGCAAGAGACCCAGTACTTC.

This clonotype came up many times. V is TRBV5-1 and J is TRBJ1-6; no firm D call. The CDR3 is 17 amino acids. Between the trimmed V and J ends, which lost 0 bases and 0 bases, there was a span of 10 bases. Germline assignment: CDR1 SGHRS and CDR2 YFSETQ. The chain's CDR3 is CASSLEALSSYNSPLHF. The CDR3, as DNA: TGCGCCAGCAGCTTGGAGGCTCTGAGCTCCTATAATTCACCCCTCCACTTT.

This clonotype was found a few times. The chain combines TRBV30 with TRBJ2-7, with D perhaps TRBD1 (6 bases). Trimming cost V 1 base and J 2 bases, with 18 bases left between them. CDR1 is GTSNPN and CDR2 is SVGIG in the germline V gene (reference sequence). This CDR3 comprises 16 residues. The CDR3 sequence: CAWSDYPGTGPYEQYF. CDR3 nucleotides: TGTGCCTGGAGTGACTACCCCGGCACAGGGCCCTACGAGCAGTACTTC.

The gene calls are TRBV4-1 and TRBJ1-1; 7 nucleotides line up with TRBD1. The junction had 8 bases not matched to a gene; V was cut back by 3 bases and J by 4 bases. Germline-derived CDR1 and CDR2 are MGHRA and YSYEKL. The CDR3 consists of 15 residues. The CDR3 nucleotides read TGCGCCAGCAGCCATATAGACAGGGCTGCCACTGAAGCTTTCTTT. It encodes CASSHIDRAATEAFF.

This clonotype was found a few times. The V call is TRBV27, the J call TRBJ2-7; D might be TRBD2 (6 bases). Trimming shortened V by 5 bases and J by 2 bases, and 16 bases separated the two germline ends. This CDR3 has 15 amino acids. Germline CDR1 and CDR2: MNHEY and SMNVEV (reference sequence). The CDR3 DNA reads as TGTGCCAGCAGTCCCGTAAGACTAGTTCCCTACGAGCAGTACTTC. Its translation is CASSPVRLVPYEQYF.

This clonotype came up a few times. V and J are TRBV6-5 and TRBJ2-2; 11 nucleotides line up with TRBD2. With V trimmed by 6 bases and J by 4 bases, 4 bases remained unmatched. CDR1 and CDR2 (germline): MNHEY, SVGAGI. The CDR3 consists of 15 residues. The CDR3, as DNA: TGTGCCAGCAGAGTTAGCGGGGGGGGCACCGGGGAGCTGTTTTTT. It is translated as CASRVSGGGTGELFF.

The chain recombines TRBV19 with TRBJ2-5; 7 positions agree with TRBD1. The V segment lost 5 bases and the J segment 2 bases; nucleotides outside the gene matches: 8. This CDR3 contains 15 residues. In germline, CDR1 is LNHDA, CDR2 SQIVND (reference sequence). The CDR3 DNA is TGTGCCAGTAGTCTCCGAGGGGGACAGCAAGAGACCCAGTACTTC. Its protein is CASSLRGGQQETQYF.

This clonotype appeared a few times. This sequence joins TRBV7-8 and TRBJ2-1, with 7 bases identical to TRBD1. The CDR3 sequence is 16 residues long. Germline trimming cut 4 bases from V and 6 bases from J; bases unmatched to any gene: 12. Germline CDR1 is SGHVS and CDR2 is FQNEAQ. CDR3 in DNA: TGTGCCAGCAGCTCTCAGACAGGGATTGGCCCCAATGAGCAGTTCTTC. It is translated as CASSSQTGIGPNEQFF. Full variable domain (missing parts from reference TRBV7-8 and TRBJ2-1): GAGVSQSPRYKVAKRGQDVALRCDPISGHVSLFWYQQALGQGPEFLTYFQNEAQLDKSGLPSDRFFAERPEGSVSTLKIQRTQQEDSAVYLCASSSQTGIGPNEQFFGPGTRLTVL.

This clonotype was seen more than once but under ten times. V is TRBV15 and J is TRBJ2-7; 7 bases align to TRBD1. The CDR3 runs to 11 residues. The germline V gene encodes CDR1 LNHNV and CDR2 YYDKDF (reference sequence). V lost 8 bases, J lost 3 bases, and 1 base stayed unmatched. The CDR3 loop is CATGDSYEQYF. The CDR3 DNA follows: TGTGCCACCGGGGACAGCTACGAGCAGTACTTC.

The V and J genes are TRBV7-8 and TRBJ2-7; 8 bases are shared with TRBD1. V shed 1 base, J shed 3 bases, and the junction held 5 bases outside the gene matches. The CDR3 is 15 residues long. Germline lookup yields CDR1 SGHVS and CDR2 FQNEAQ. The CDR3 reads CASSLGQGPLYEQYF. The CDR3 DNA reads TGTGCCAGCAGCTTAGGACAGGGGCCCCTCTACGAGCAGTACTTC. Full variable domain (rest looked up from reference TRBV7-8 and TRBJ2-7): GAGVSQSPRYKVAKRGQDVALRCDPISGHVSLFWYQQALGQGPEFLTYFQNEAQLDKSGLPSDRFFAERPEGSVSTLKIQRTQQEDSAVYLCASSLGQGPLYEQYFGPGTRLTVT.

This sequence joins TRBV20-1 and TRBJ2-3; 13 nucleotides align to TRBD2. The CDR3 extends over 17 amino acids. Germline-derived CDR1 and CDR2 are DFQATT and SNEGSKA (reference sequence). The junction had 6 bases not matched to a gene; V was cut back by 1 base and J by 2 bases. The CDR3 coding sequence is TGCAGTGCTAGAGGAAGACTAGCGGGGGGCTTCACAGATACGCAGTATTTT. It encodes CSARGRLAGGFTDTQYF.

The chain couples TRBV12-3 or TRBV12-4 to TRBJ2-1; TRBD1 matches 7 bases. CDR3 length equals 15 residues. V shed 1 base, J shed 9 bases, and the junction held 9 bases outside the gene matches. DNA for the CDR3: TGTGCCAGCAGTTTAGACGGGCAGGGGGTCGGTGAGCAGTTCTTC. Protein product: CASSLDGQGVGEQFF.

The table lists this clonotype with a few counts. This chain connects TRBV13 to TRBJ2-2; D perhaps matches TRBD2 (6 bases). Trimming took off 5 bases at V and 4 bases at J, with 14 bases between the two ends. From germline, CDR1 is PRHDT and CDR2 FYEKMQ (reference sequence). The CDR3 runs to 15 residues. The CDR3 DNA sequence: TGTGCCAGCAGCGAGGCAGGGAGGTTCACCGGGGAGCTGTTTTTT. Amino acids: CASSEAGRFTGELFF.

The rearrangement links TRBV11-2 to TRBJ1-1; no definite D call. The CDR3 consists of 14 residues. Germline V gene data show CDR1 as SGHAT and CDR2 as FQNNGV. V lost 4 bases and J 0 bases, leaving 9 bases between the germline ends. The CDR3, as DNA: TGTGCCAGCAGCTATCTATCGGTGAACACTGAAGCTTTCTTT. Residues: CASSYLSVNTEAFF.

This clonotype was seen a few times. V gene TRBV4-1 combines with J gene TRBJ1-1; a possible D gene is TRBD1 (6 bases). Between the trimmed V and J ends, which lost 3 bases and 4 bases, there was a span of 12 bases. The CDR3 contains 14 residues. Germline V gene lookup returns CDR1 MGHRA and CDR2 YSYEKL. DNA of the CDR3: TGCGCCAGCAGCCAGGGAGAGGGGGGCACTGAAGCTTTCTTT. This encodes CASSQGEGGTEAFF.

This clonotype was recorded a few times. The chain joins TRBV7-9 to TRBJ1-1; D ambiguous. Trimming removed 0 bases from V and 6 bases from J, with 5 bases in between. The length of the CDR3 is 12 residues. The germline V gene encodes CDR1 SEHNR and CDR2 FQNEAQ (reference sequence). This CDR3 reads CASSLAVAEAFF. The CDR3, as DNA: TGTGCCAGCAGCTTAGCCGTGGCTGAAGCTTTCTTT. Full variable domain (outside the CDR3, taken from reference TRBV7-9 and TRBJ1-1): DTGVSQNPRHKITKRGQNVTFRCDPISEHNRLYWYRQTLGQGPEFLTYFQNEAQLEKSRLLSDRFSAERPKGSFSTLEIQRTEQGDSAMYLCASSLAVAEAFFGQGTRLTVV.

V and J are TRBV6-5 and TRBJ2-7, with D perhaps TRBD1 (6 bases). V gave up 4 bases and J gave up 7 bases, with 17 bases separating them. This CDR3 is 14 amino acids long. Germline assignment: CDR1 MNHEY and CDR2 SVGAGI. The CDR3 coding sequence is TGTGCCAGCAGTTTAGACAGGCTGGGGTGGGAGCAGTACTTC. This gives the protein CASSLDRLGWEQYF.